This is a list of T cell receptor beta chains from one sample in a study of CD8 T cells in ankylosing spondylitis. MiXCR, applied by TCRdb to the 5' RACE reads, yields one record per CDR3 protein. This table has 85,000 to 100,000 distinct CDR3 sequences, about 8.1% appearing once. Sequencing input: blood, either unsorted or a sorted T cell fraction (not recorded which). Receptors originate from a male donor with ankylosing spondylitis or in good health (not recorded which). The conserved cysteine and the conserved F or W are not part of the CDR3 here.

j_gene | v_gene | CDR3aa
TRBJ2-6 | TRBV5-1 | ASSLAGQGALRSGANVLT
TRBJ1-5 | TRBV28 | ASSWLKGPAGDQPQH
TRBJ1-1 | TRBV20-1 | SARDFAGVTEAF
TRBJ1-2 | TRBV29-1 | SVEDRGDYGYT
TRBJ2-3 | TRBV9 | ASSPGGGSSTDTQY
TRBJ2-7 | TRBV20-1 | SARDKGYEQY
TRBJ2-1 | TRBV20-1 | SAPGPMGNEQF
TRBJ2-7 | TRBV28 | ASSLFRGSSEQY
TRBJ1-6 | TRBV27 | ASSSGPKLYNSPLH
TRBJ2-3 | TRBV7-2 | ASSLGLPMDTQY
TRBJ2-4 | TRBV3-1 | ASSQDVLVQY
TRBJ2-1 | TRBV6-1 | ASSGGFTGTGGLNEQF
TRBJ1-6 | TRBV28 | ASSRERNSPLH
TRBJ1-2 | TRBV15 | ATSHGGGTTNYGYT
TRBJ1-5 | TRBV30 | AWRPTGGRDQPQH
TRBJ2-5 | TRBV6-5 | ASSSLLADPLGETQY
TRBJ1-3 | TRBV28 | ASSFFRNTIY
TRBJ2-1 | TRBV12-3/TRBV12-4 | ASSFVSWEVDEQF
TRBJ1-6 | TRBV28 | ASSLLGQGAGSPLH
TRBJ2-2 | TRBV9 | ASSVPAGTGDDTGELF
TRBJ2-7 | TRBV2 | ASTLGAGGHYEQY
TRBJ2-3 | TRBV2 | ASTMGTGSTDTQY
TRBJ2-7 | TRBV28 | ASSLSGLNEQY
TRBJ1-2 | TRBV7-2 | ASSGGVRGSGI
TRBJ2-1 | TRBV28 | ASSLGRTSTEQF
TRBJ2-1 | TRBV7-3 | ASSLMGKTAANNEQF
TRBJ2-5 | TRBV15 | ATSSGETQY
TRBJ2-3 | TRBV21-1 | ASSPRSEDSGGPRISTDTQY
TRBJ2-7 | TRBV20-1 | SARRGGSAYEQY
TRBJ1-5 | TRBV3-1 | ASSLTTDQPQH
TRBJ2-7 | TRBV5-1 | ASSFFADTGPGEQY
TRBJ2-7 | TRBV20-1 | SARDVRGTVSYEQY
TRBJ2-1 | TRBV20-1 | SARGTSGVYNEQF
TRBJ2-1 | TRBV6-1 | ASSGQGAQNEQF
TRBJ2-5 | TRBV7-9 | ASSSRVRGETQY
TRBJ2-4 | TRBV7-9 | ASSLREANIQY
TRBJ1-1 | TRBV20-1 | SARPDRGRVKAF